The sequence of this TCR beta chain was determined in a study of T cells after somatic rescue of genetic block. This CDR3 contains 13 residues. Germline V gene data show CDR1 as SGHRS and CDR2 as YFSETQ. Trimming removed 3 bases at V and 4 bases at J, with 10 bases between. The method was immunoSEQ multiplex PCR; TCRdb's version includes in-frame clones alone and lacks a portion of them. This table holds around 67,000 clones, under 95% found once. The chain joins TRBV5-1 to TRBJ1-2, with D possibly TRBD1 on 5 matching bases. The sample was peripheral blood mononuclear cells (PBMCs). The clonotype was recovered from a man aged 40-50 years. CDR3 bases: TGCGCCAGCAGCTGGGGGACCATCTATGGCTACACCTTC. Its translation: CASSWGTIYGYTF.